These T cell receptor beta chains were read from a single sample in a study of blood T cell repertoires in COVID-19. The data were produced by immunoSEQ multiplex PCR, yet TCRdb's version contains in-frame clones alone and is incomplete. The sample includes about 190,000 clones, about 88% of them seen just once. Sequenced material: peripheral blood. The receptors come from a woman in her forties who had recovered from COVID-19. Both conserved end residues are part of each CDR3. A D gene is named only where the DNA matches it firmly. Clone size appears in some rows only: once, few, many, or a class for an expanded clone.

TRBJ1-6,TRBD1,.,TRBV25-1,TGTGCCAGCAGTCGCATACAGGGGGTCAATTCACCCCTCCACTTT,CASSRIQGVNSPLHF
TRBJ2-2,TRBD2,.,TRBV11-2,TGTGCCAGCAGCTTATCGGGACTAGCGGTGAACACCGGGGAGCTGTTTTTT,CASSLSGLAVNTGELFF
TRBJ2-1,TRBD1,.,TRBV5-4,TGTGCCAGCAGCAGTGACTGGGACAGCTCCTACAATGAGCAGTTCTTC,CASSSDWDSSYNEQFF
TRBJ1-2,.,.,TRBV7-9,TGTGCCAGCAGCTTAGTATCAGGGACTACTAACTATGGCTACACCTTC,CASSLVSGTTNYGYTF
TRBJ2-6,TRBD1,.,TRBV12-3/TRBV12-4,TGTGCCGGACAGGCGAAGGGGGCCAACGTCCTGACTTTC,CAGQAKGANVLTF
TRBJ2-2,TRBD2,once,TRBV6-5,TGTGCCAGCAGTTTAGAACTAGCGGCGCTCGCCGGGGAGCTGTTTTTT,CASSLELAALAGELFF
TRBJ2-1,TRBD2,.,TRBV5-1,TGCGCCAGCAGCTTAACTAGCGGGAGTAGCTATGAGCAGTTCTTC,CASSLTSGSSYEQFF
TRBJ2-7,.,.,TRBV10-3,TGTGCCATCGGGGACACGTCCTACGAGCAGTACTTC,CAIGDTSYEQYF
TRBJ1-4,.,once,TRBV18,TGTGCCAGCTCACCAGTCGAGGCAACTAATGAAAAACTGTTTTTT,CASSPVEATNEKLFF
TRBJ2-7,.,.,TRBV4-3,TGCGCCAGCAGCCAAGATCTGGGGCTAGCCTACGAGCAGTACTTC,CASSQDLGLAYEQYF
TRBJ2-3,.,.,TRBV9,TGTGCCAGCAGCGTTTGGGACTCGGGCACAGATACGCAGTATTTT,CASSVWDSGTDTQYF
TRBJ2-7,.,.,TRBV6-2/TRBV6-3,TGTGCCAGCAGTTACTCTACTAGTGAGCAGTACTTC,CASSYSTSEQYF
TRBJ1-2,.,once,TRBV10-3,TGTGCCATCAGTGTGGGACTTCGCTATGGCTACACCTTC,CAISVGLRYGYTF
TRBJ2-5,.,.,TRBV29-1,TGCAGCGTTGCGAGGCAGCTCCAAGAGACCCAGTACTTC,CSVARQLQETQYF
TRBJ1-2,.,.,TRBV6-1,TGTGCCAGCAGTGAACTCCGGATCAGGGCAGAGTATGGCTACACCTTC,CASSELRIRAEYGYTF
TRBJ2-1,.,.,TRBV7-3,TGTGCCAGCAGCTCATCCGGCAATGAGCAGTTCTTC,CASSSSGNEQFF
TRBJ1-6,.,.,TRBV5-1,TGCGCCAGCAGCTTGGTGTCGACAGTGGGGTCACCCCTCCACTTT,CASSLVSTVGSPLHF
TRBJ1-2,.,.,TRBV21-1,TGTGCCAGCAGCAAAGAGGGGACAGGGGGCTATGGCTACACCTTC,CASSKEGTGGYGYTF
TRBJ2-7,.,.,TRBV11-3,TGTGCCAGCAGCTTAGGCGCTGGGACTTCTCGGGAGCAGTACTTC,CASSLGAGTSREQYF
TRBJ2-1,TRBD1,once,TRBV2,TGTGCCAGCATCGGGACAGGGGGCTCAGCCTACAATGAGCAGTTCTTC,CASIGTGGSAYNEQFF
TRBJ1-5,TRBD1,.,TRBV4-3,TGCGCCAGCAGCCGGCAAGCAGGGGGGCTCAATCAGCCCCAGCATTTT,CASSRQAGGLNQPQHF
TRBJ2-7,.,once,TRBV4-1,TGCGCCAGCAGCCAAGATCAGGGCACCTCCTACGAGCAGTACTTC,CASSQDQGTSYEQYF
TRBJ2-3,.,.,TRBV7-8,TGTGCCAGCAGCTCGGGTGGCTATTCTAGAGATACGCAGTATTTT,CASSSGGYSRDTQYF